The sequence of this T cell receptor (beta chain) was determined in a study of blood T cell repertoires in COVID-19. Data came from immunoSEQ multiplex PCR; TCRdb stores just in-frame clones and leaves some out. The data contain roughly 130,000 clones, roughly 84% of them singletons. This CDR3 is built from 15 residues. V shed 8 bases and J 4 bases; nucleotides not matched to a gene: 9. The germline V gene encodes CDR1 MRHNA and CDR2 SNTAGT. The receptor was isolated from a woman aged 25 to 39 who had recovered from COVID-19. The chain carries TRBV6-4 and TRBJ2-3; 10 bases match TRBD2. The sample was PBMCs or T cells enriched from blood (not recorded which). This CDR3 is CASSPGTSESDTQYF. The CDR3 DNA sequence: TGTGCCAGCTCTCCCGGGACTAGCGAATCAGATACGCAGTATTTT.